A selection of T cell receptor beta chains follows, all from one sample in a study of cytomegalovirus exposure and HLA in healthy donors. The protocol was immunoSEQ multiplex PCR, while the TCRdb copy is restricted to in-frame clones and leaves out a portion. The sample contains under 200,000 clones, about 78% of which appear only once. Sequenced: PBMCs. These TCRs come from a man aged 35 to 55 in good health and CMV-seronegative. Each CDR3 is given with its conserved first and last residue. The order of the fields is D gene, J gene, clone size, V gene, CDR3 protein, CDR3 DNA. A D gene is named only where the DNA matches it firmly. The size entry is marked missing in some rows and otherwise reads once, few, many or a size class.

D: TRBD2
J: TRBJ2-1
size: once
V: TRBV7-2
CDR3: CASSYSGGPYNEQFF
DNA: TGTGCCAGCAGTTATAGCGGGGGCCCTTACAATGAGCAGTTCTTC

D: NA
J: TRBJ1-1
size: NA
V: TRBV7-6
CDR3: CASSLGGAGGEVTEAFF
DNA: TGTGCCAGCAGCTTAGGGGGCGCAGGAGGGGAAGTCACTGAAGCTTTCTTT

D: NA
J: TRBJ2-2
size: NA
V: TRBV25-1
CDR3: CASVSRQNTGELFF
DNA: TGTGCCAGCGTTAGTAGACAAAACACCGGGGAGCTGTTTTTT

D: TRBD2
J: TRBJ2-3
size: NA
V: TRBV9
CDR3: CASSVGLAGGPGVRTDTQYF
DNA: TGTGCCAGCAGCGTAGGACTAGCGGGGGGGCCAGGGGTCCGCACAGATACGCAGTATTTT

D: NA
J: TRBJ2-1
size: once
V: TRBV5-4
CDR3: CASIQRGGYEQFF
DNA: TGTGCCAGCATCCAGAGAGGAGGGTATGAGCAGTTCTTC

D: NA
J: TRBJ2-3
size: NA
V: TRBV30
CDR3: CAWDRDSTDTQYF
DNA: TGTGCCTGGGACCGGGATAGCACAGATACGCAGTATTTT

D: NA
J: TRBJ1-4
size: NA
V: TRBV5-6
CDR3: CASSSSPGAREKLFF
DNA: TGTGCCAGCAGCTCAAGCCCAGGGGCGAGAGAAAAACTGTTTTTT

D: NA
J: TRBJ1-5
size: NA
V: TRBV27
CDR3: CASSLSRGSNQPQHF
DNA: TGTGCCAGCAGTTTAAGTAGGGGAAGCAATCAGCCCCAGCATTTT

D: TRBD1
J: TRBJ1-2
size: NA
V: TRBV5-4
CDR3: CASSSWTGTGYGYTF
DNA: TGTGCCAGCAGCTCGTGGACAGGGACCGGCTATGGCTACACCTTC

D: NA
J: TRBJ2-7
size: few
V: TRBV30
CDR3: CAWSDGVAYEQYF
DNA: TGTGCCTGGAGTGACGGGGTCGCCTACGAGCAGTACTTC

D: NA
J: TRBJ2-1
size: NA
V: TRBV7-3
CDR3: CASSLGGNPNEQFF
DNA: TGTGCCAGCAGCTTAGGAGGGAACCCTAATGAGCAGTTCTTC

D: TRBD1
J: TRBJ1-2
size: NA
V: TRBV7-2
CDR3: CASSSDLDRGGYTF
DNA: TGTGCCAGCAGCTCAGACCTCGACAGGGGGGGCTACACCTTC

D: TRBD2
J: TRBJ2-1
size: NA
V: TRBV18
CDR3: CASSPPSAGGQNEQFF
DNA: TGTGCCAGCTCACCCCCCTCCGCGGGGGGGCAGAATGAGCAGTTCTTC

D: TRBD2
J: TRBJ2-5
size: NA
V: TRBV5-6
CDR3: CASSPRRVAGAGETQYF
DNA: TGTGCCAGCAGCCCCCGGCGGGTAGCGGGGGCCGGGGAGACCCAGTACTTC

D: TRBD1
J: TRBJ1-3
size: NA
V: TRBV28
CDR3: CASSFQDRLSGNTIYF
DNA: TGTGCCAGCAGTTTTCAGGACAGGCTCTCTGGAAACACCATATATTTT

D: TRBD1
J: TRBJ1-2
size: few
V: TRBV10-2
CDR3: CASRGRDRGYGYTF
DNA: TGCGCCAGCAGGGGCCGGGACAGGGGGTATGGCTACACCTTC

D: NA
J: TRBJ2-5
size: NA
V: TRBV7-3
CDR3: CASSQRVQETQYF
DNA: TGTGCCAGCAGCCAGCGGGTCCAAGAGACCCAGTACTTC

D: NA
J: TRBJ2-6
size: NA
V: TRBV27
CDR3: CASRGPGANVLTF
DNA: TGTGCCAGCAGGGGCCCTGGGGCCAACGTCCTGACTTTC

D: TRBD2
J: TRBJ2-7
size: NA
V: TRBV5-1
CDR3: CASAGGQRAYEQYF
DNA: TGCGCCAGCGCGGGGGGGCAGCGGGCCTACGAGCAGTACTTC

D: NA
J: TRBJ1-3
size: NA
V: TRBV19
CDR3: CASSISVVSGNTIYF
DNA: TGTGCCAGTAGTATATCGGTCGTCTCTGGAAACACCATATATTTT

D: NA
J: TRBJ2-7
size: few
V: TRBV6-5
CDR3: CASSSFGTYEQYF
DNA: TGTGCCAGCAGTTCGTTCGGGACCTACGAGCAGTACTTC

D: TRBD2
J: TRBJ2-7
size: NA
V: TRBV6-1
CDR3: CASSEGTSGRAYEQYF
DNA: TGTGCCAGCAGTGAAGGGACTAGCGGGAGGGCCTATGAGCAGTACTTC

D: NA
J: TRBJ2-7
size: few
V: TRBV30
CDR3: CAWSGDWEVGYEQYF
DNA: TGTGCCTGGAGTGGGGACTGGGAGGTAGGCTACGAGCAGTACTTC

D: TRBD1
J: TRBJ2-7
size: NA
V: TRBV6-5
CDR3: CAVRRGQAKEQYF
DNA: TGTGCCGTGCGACGGGGACAGGCCAAGGAGCAGTACTTC

D: TRBD1
J: TRBJ1-1
size: NA
V: TRBV27
CDR3: CASSPWDRNTEAFF
DNA: TGTGCCAGCAGTCCATGGGACAGGAACACTGAAGCTTTCTTT

D: NA
J: TRBJ1-6
size: NA
V: TRBV30
CDR3: CAWRQGYNSPLHF
DNA: TGTGCCTGGAGACAGGGTTATAATTCACCCCTCCACTTT

D: NA
J: TRBJ2-7
size: NA
V: TRBV7-9
CDR3: CASSLTWGGVGEQYF
DNA: TGTGCCAGCAGCCTTACATGGGGCGGCGTTGGGGAGCAGTACTTC

D: TRBD2
J: TRBJ2-1
size: few
V: TRBV5-1
CDR3: CASSSDSGGGYNEQFF
DNA: TGCGCCAGCAGCTCTGATAGCGGGGGGGGTTACAATGAGCAGTTCTTC

D: NA
J: TRBJ2-7
size: NA
V: TRBV27
CDR3: CASRQGLVYEQYF
DNA: TGTGCCAGCAGACAGGGTTTAGTCTACGAGCAGTACTTC

D: NA
J: TRBJ1-6
size: NA
V: TRBV7-9
CDR3: CASSPVQGDSPLHF
DNA: TGTGCCAGCAGCCCAGTACAGGGAGATTCACCCCTCCACTTT

D: TRBD2
J: TRBJ2-2
size: NA
V: TRBV7-6
CDR3: CASSFYLAGGTGELFF
DNA: TGTGCCAGCAGCTTTTACCTAGCGGGAGGTACCGGGGAGCTGTTTTTT

D: NA
J: TRBJ2-3
size: NA
V: TRBV4-3
CDR3: CASSQEGQGSDTQYF
DNA: TGCGCCAGCAGCCAAGAGGGGCAGGGGTCAGATACGCAGTATTTT

D: TRBD1
J: TRBJ2-1
size: NA
V: TRBV27
CDR3: CASSPGTEYYGQFF
DNA: TGTGCCAGCAGTCCAGGGACAGAATATTATGGGCAGTTCTTC

D: NA
J: TRBJ2-4
size: NA
V: TRBV6-5
CDR3: CASSYSRAVGNIQYF
DNA: TGTGCCAGCAGTTACTCGAGGGCAGTTGGAAACATTCAGTACTTC

D: NA
J: TRBJ1-1
size: once
V: TRBV7-2
CDR3: CASSLPDGQTTEDTEAFF
DNA: TGTGCCAGCAGCTTACCGGACGGACAGACAACTGAGGACACTGAAGCTTTCTTT

D: TRBD2
J: TRBJ2-7
size: NA
V: TRBV19
CDR3: CASSSGTSGAYEQYF
DNA: TGTGCCAGTAGTTCAGGGACTAGCGGGGCCTACGAGCAGTACTTC

D: TRBD2
J: TRBJ2-3
size: NA
V: TRBV27
CDR3: CASSYGGATDTQYF
DNA: TGTGCCAGCAGTTACGGGGGGGCCACAGATACGCAGTATTTT

D: NA
J: TRBJ1-2
size: NA
V: TRBV9
CDR3: CASSVEAGLGYGYTF
DNA: TGTGCCAGCAGCGTAGAGGCAGGATTAGGCTATGGCTACACCTTC

D: TRBD1
J: TRBJ1-2
size: NA
V: TRBV30
CDR3: CAWSLGGIGYGYTF
DNA: TGTGCCTGGAGCTTAGGGGGCATCGGCTATGGCTACACCTTC

D: TRBD1
J: TRBJ2-2
size: NA
V: TRBV5-4
CDR3: CASSFARGQTGELFF
DNA: TGTGCCAGCAGCTTTGCCAGGGGGCAGACCGGGGAGCTGTTTTTT

D: NA
J: TRBJ1-4
size: NA
V: TRBV5-1
CDR3: CASSLSATNEKLFF
DNA: TGCGCCAGCAGCTTGTCAGCAACTAATGAAAAACTGTTTTTT

D: NA
J: TRBJ1-5
size: NA
V: TRBV4-3
CDR3: CASSQSPGENQPQHF
DNA: TGCGCCAGCAGCCAAAGCCCGGGGGAAAATCAGCCCCAGCATTTT

D: TRBD2
J: TRBJ2-3
size: NA
V: TRBV2
CDR3: CASSVEAGALDDTQYF
DNA: TGTGCCAGCAGTGTAGAAGCGGGAGCGTTGGATGATACGCAGTATTTT

D: TRBD1
J: TRBJ2-7
size: NA
V: TRBV20-1
CDR3: CSARDRREQYF
DNA: TGCAGTGCTCGGGACAGGCGCGAGCAGTACTTC

D: NA
J: TRBJ2-7
size: NA
V: TRBV10-3
CDR3: CATMGGRQYF
DNA: TGTGCCACCATGGGGGGGCGGCAGTACTTC

D: TRBD1
J: TRBJ2-7
size: NA
V: TRBV23-1
CDR3: CASSRPRGSYEQYF
DNA: TGCGCCAGCAGTCGACCCAGGGGGTCCTACGAGCAGTACTTC

D: NA
J: TRBJ1-1
size: NA
V: TRBV9
CDR3: CASSVSPGHLNTEAFF
DNA: TGTGCCAGCAGCGTCTCTCCGGGACATTTGAACACTGAAGCTTTCTTT

D: NA
J: TRBJ2-7
size: NA
V: TRBV29-1
CDR3: CSVGVGSYEQYF
DNA: TGCAGCGTTGGAGTCGGCTCCTACGAGCAGTACTTC

D: TRBD1
J: TRBJ1-3
size: NA
V: TRBV2
CDR3: CASSINPGTGGDTIYF
DNA: TGTGCCAGCAGCATAAACCCCGGGACAGGGGGTGACACCATATATTTT

D: NA
J: TRBJ1-2
size: NA
V: TRBV7-9
CDR3: CASSLILQNYGYTF
DNA: TGCGCCAGCAGCTTGATCCTCCAGAACTATGGCTACACCTTC

D: TRBD1
J: TRBJ1-1
size: NA
V: TRBV2
CDR3: CASSTDRVKNTEAFF
DNA: TGTGCCAGCAGCACGGACAGGGTTAAGAACACTGAAGCTTTCTTT

D: NA
J: TRBJ1-5
size: NA
V: TRBV7-6
CDR3: CASSAVNQPQHF
DNA: TGTGCCAGCAGCGCAGTTAATCAGCCCCAGCATTTT

D: TRBD1
J: TRBJ2-7
size: NA
V: TRBV11-2
CDR3: CASSRDSSYEQYF
DNA: TGTGCCAGCAGCCGGGACAGCTCCTACGAGCAGTACTTC

D: TRBD2
J: TRBJ2-5
size: NA
V: TRBV18
CDR3: CASSPPSGARETQYF
DNA: TGTGCCAGCTCACCACCGAGCGGGGCTCGGGAGACCCAGTACTTC

D: TRBD1
J: TRBJ1-1
size: NA
V: TRBV5-6
CDR3: CASSLGTGLNTEAFF
DNA: TGTGCCAGCAGCTTGGGGACAGGTTTGAACACTGAAGCTTTCTTT

D: TRBD1
J: TRBJ1-2
size: few
V: TRBV29-1
CDR3: CSVGDRGTTNYGYTF
DNA: TGCAGCGTTGGGGACAGGGGCACTACCAACTATGGCTACACCTTC

D: TRBD2
J: TRBJ2-5
size: NA
V: TRBV7-2
CDR3: CASSLSPGGGRETQYF
DNA: TGTGCCAGCAGCTTAAGTCCGGGCGGGGGTAGGGAGACCCAGTACTTC

D: TRBD2
J: TRBJ2-5
size: once
V: TRBV7-8
CDR3: CASSGGTNSPAQYF
DNA: TGTGCCAGCAGCGGAGGGACTAACTCTCCGGCCCAGTACTTC

D: NA
J: TRBJ1-3
size: NA
V: TRBV5-1
CDR3: CASRDTGSGNTIYF
DNA: TGCGCCAGCAGAGATACAGGGAGTGGAAACACCATATATTTT